The 14 T cell receptor beta chains in this list originate from one sample, sequenced in a study of beta chain features in type 1 diabetes. No antigen has been assigned to these receptors. Every isolated RNA sample was fully reverse transcribed, so sequencing captured expressed TCRB transcripts. TCRdb's copy holds only in-frame clones and misses some; the assay was immunoSEQ multiplex PCR. Here the sample spans under 200,000 clones, 9% to 12% being singletons. Overall study results and limits: In every one of the four CD4+ subsets, TCRB CDR3s were moderately but significantly shorter in Type 1 diabetes patients.

The specimen sequenced was central memory CD4+ T cells from blood. Source of these receptors: a man aged 25-40 years with type 1 diabetes.

V gene TRBV7-9 combines with J gene TRBJ2-6, with D possibly matching TRBD1 (5 bases). V was trimmed by 5 bases and J by 3 bases, leaving 14 bases between them. The CDR3 totals 16 residues. Germline V gives CDR1 SEHNR, CDR2 FQNEAQ (reference sequence). CDR3 sequence (DNA): TGTGCCAGCAGCCTCGGTAGGGGTGTTGGGGCCAACGTCCTGACTTTC. This translates into CASSLGRGVGANVLTF.

As to this clone: Other nucleotide sequences in the sample specify the same CDR3. The chain recombines TRBV7-3 with TRBJ2-3; D is ambiguous. The germline gives CDR1 SGHTA, CDR2 FQGTGA. V lost 5 bases, J lost 0 bases, and 9 bases lay in between. CDR3 size: 14 residues. CDR3 in amino acids: CASSPPGSTDTQYF. CDR3 nucleotide sequence: TGTGCCAGCAGCCCCCCCGGGAGCACAGATACGCAGTATTTT.

This clone was counted only a few times. This same CDR3 is encoded by further DNA sequences in the sample. The chain is built from TRBV7-3 and TRBJ2-5; TRBD2 is a possible D gene (6 bases). CDR1 is SGHTA and CDR2 is FQGTGA in the germline V gene. Trimming left V 5 bases short and J 4 bases short, with 14 bases between. CDR3 size: 14 residues. CDR3 nucleotides: TGTGCCAGCAGCCGAGGAGGGCAGGGAGAGACCCAGTACTTC. It encodes CASSRGGQGETQYF.

This clone was detected only a few times. The chain couples TRBV19 to TRBJ2-7, with a weak D call TRBD1 (7 bases). Germline lookup yields CDR1 LNHDA and CDR2 SQIVND (reference sequence). V lost 3 bases, J lost 3 bases, and 12 bases lay in between. The CDR3 is made up of 14 amino acids. The DNA for the CDR3 is TGTGCCAGTAGTATTTCCCAGGGGGGCTACGAGCAGTACTTC. Translating gives CASSISQGGYEQYF.

The chain is built from TRBV7-9 and TRBJ2-2; 8 nucleotides agree with TRBD2. The germline gives CDR1 SEHNR, CDR2 FQNEAQ (reference sequence). The CDR3 has 15 amino acids. V lost 4 bases to trimming and J lost 7 bases; unmatched junction nucleotides: 8. In DNA form, the CDR3 reads TGTGCCAGCAGCTCAATTCCGGGACTAGGCGGGGAGCTGTTTTTT. Protein product: CASSSIPGLGGELFF.

This clone was detected only a few times. V is TRBV28 and J is TRBJ1-1; D may be TRBD1 (5 bases). The CDR3 sequence is 16 residues long. Trimming removed 10 bases from V and 3 bases from J, with 24 bases in between. Germline CDR1 reads MDHEN; CDR2 reads SYDVKM. The CDR3 region has the DNA TGTGCCATTTCACACGCCCCAGGCTGGGGGGACACTGAAGCTTTCTTT. It encodes CAISHAPGWGDTEAFF.

The chain uses TRBV5-1 and TRBJ2-1; perhaps TRBD2 as D (6 bases). Germline values: CDR1 SGHRS, CDR2 YFSETQ. The CDR3 extends over 14 amino acids. The V gene lost 4 bases and the J gene lost 0 bases, with 8 bases spanning the gap. CDR3 in amino acids: CASSREDSYNEQFF. In nucleotides, the CDR3 is TGCGCCAGCAGCAGGGAGGACTCCTACAATGAGCAGTTCTTC.

This clone has more than one count but fewer than ten. This chain links TRBV6-5 with TRBJ2-3; D gene unclear. CDR1 is MNHEY, CDR2 SVGAGI, per germline. CDR3 length: 15 residues. Trimming left V 0 bases short and J 2 bases short, with 9 bases between. The CDR3 region has the DNA TGTGCCAGCAGTTACTCGAGAGTTTACACAGATACGCAGTATTTT. Translation gives CASSYSRVYTDTQYF.

The CDR3 DNA reads as TGTGCCAGTAGTGTTGCTCAGGGGCTCTTGGACATTCAGTACTTC. Protein: CASSVAQGLLDIQYF. The chain employs TRBV19 and TRBJ2-4, with D possibly matching TRBD1 (6 bases). CDR1 and CDR2 (germline): LNHDA, SQIVND (reference sequence). CDR3 length: 15 amino acids. Trimming cost V 5 bases and J 8 bases, with 19 bases left between them. The complete variable domain, with remaining parts taken from reference TRBV19 and TRBJ2-4, reads DGGITQSPKYLFRKEGQNVTLSCEQNLNHDAMYWYRQDPGQGLRLIYYSQIVNDFQKGDIAEGYSVSREKKESFPLTVTSAQKNPTAFYLCASSVAQGLLDIQYFGAGTRLSVL.

This clone has just a few counts. This chain connects TRBV6-1 to TRBJ2-1; 12 positions agree with TRBD2. After removal of 7 bases from V and 6 bases from J, the junction contained 4 bases not matched to a gene. Germline lookup yields CDR1 MNHNS and CDR2 SASEGT. The CDR3 length is 14 residues. The CDR3 bases are TGTGCCAGCAACCTAGCGGGAGGGCCCAATGAGCAGTTCTTC. Its protein is CASNLAGGPNEQFF.

This clone has only a few counts. V usage is TRBV5-1 and J usage is TRBJ2-7, with unresolved D. V dropped 0 bases and J dropped 2 bases, with 9 bases sitting between them. The CDR3 sequence is 14 residues long. The germline V gene encodes CDR1 SGHRS and CDR2 YFSETQ. For the CDR3, the DNA is TGCGCCAGCAGCTTGGAAATGGCAGCCTACGAGCAGTACTTC. Encoded protein: CASSLEMAAYEQYF.

The chain recombines TRBV6-6 with TRBJ2-5; D remains ambiguous. Looked up from germline, CDR1 is MNHNY and CDR2 is SVGAGI (reference sequence). This CDR3 is 14 amino acids long. The V end lost 2 bases, the J end lost 4 bases, and 11 bases lay between the germline ends. The CDR3 DNA is TGTGCCAGCAGTTACGGTCTTACTGGAGAGACCCAGTACTTC. As protein: CASSYGLTGETQYF.

This clone was counted a few times. The chain uses TRBV14 and TRBJ2-5; D is perhaps TRBD2 (6 bases). Trimming stripped 6 bases from V and 0 bases from J, with 14 bases between. Germline V gene sequence: CDR1 SGHDN, CDR2 FVKESK. The CDR3 covers 15 residues. The CDR3 region has the DNA TGTGCCAGCAGACGGGGGACTGAAAACCAAGAGACCCAGTACTTC. Its protein is CASRRGTENQETQYF.

This clone was detected only a few times. The gene calls are TRBV6-5 and TRBJ2-5; weak D call: TRBD1 (6 bases). The CDR3 sequence is 13 residues long. Trimming shortened V by 6 bases and J by 5 bases, and 13 bases separated the two germline ends. Germline-derived CDR1 and CDR2 are MNHEY and SVGAGI. CDR3 sequence (DNA): TGTGCCAGCAGACCACAGGGCCGGGAGACCCAGTACTTC. Translated, it gives CASRPQGRETQYF.